A selection of T cell receptor beta chains follows, all from one sample in a study of shared clonotypes between healthy human individuals. Data came from immunoSEQ multiplex PCR; TCRdb stores just in-frame clones and leaves some out. The table shows 2 million to 3 million clones, with under 95% occurring only once. Material for sequencing was naive CD4+ T cells from PBMCs. These receptors were taken from a man between 18 and 35 years old in good health. Some clones in this sample may be carry-over from other donors' samples. Each CDR3 is given with its conserved first and last residue. The D gene is left open where the match is weak.

V	D	J	CDR3
TRBV9	.	TRBJ2-1	CASSVGGGGYNEQFF
TRBV6-5	.	TRBJ2-5	CASSSYWYQETQYF
TRBV9	TRBD2	TRBJ2-1	CASSVSGGYNEQFF
TRBV19	.	TRBJ1-3	CASNRGREGSIYF
TRBV5-4	.	TRBJ1-2	CASSLGTVVGYTF
TRBV18	.	TRBJ1-5	CASSPGAGQPQHF
TRBV28	TRBD2	TRBJ2-7	CASSQLAGRHEQYF
TRBV6-6	.	TRBJ2-7	CASSPDYEQYF
TRBV7-2	.	TRBJ2-2	CASSSTRGPGELFF
TRBV13	.	TRBJ2-5	CASSYRKAGIYQETQYF
TRBV7-6	TRBD2	TRBJ2-2	CASSFPLASGKSGELFF
TRBV30	.	TRBJ2-1	CACQLTASSYNEQFF
TRBV29-1	TRBD2	TRBJ2-3	CSVGLVLTDTQYF
TRBV28	.	TRBJ1-2	CASSFSVNYGYTF
TRBV28	TRBD1	TRBJ1-3	CASRGGTAQNTIYF
TRBV18	TRBD1	TRBJ1-2	CASSPGQGAYGYTF
TRBV18	.	TRBJ1-5	CASSPGRGLNQPQHF
TRBV7-9	TRBD1	TRBJ1-2	CASSSDRGRGYTF
TRBV29-1	TRBD1	TRBJ2-3	CSVERTGDRTDTQYF
TRBV7-2	.	TRBJ1-1	CASSLVRAEAFF
TRBV19	.	TRBJ2-6	CASTYGSKSGANVLTF
TRBV28	TRBD2	TRBJ2-7	CASTTGTSGSYEQYF
TRBV6-5	.	TRBJ2-2	CASSYSGTGELFF
TRBV5-4	TRBD2	TRBJ2-1	CASSASSGSYNEQFF
TRBV29-1	.	TRBJ2-3	CSVEDLRVGAQYF
TRBV28	TRBD2	TRBJ2-1	CASSPTSGIAEQFF
TRBV5-1	.	TRBJ1-5	CASSLGSESNQPQHF
TRBV7-2	.	TRBJ2-5	CASSSGILRTQETQYF
TRBV6-5	.	TRBJ1-5	CASREQGWNQPQHF
TRBV30	.	TRBJ1-1	CAWAGGALTEAFF
TRBV19	.	.	CVKTATYEQYF
TRBV19	.	TRBJ1-1	CASSGTAVNTEAFF
TRBV18	TRBD2	TRBJ2-3	CASSPQAGGTDTQYF
TRBV28	.	TRBJ2-2	CASSYGELFF
TRBV30	.	TRBJ2-4	CAWSLLAKNIQYF
TRBV5-1	TRBD1	TRBJ2-5	CASSLEQGAKTQYF
TRBV6-6	.	TRBJ1-1	CASSHGGTEAFF
TRBV5-1	TRBD2	TRBJ2-7	CASSWGGLAGGEQYF
TRBV30	TRBD2	TRBJ2-1	CAWILTGGDGGYNEQFF
TRBV7-2	TRBD2	TRBJ2-7	CASSGIAGGLEQYF
TRBV19	.	TRBJ1-5	CASSNPPGRPQHF
TRBV6-6	TRBD1	TRBJ1-2	CASSYSGQGGSYGYTF
TRBV29-1	TRBD2	TRBJ2-3	CSGRTSSNTDTQYF
TRBV28	.	TRBJ1-3	CASSSGRTLGSTIYF
TRBV5-1	TRBD2	TRBJ2-3	CASSWDLSGGGTDTQYF
TRBV7-2	.	TRBJ2-5	CASSSVGAEGTQYF